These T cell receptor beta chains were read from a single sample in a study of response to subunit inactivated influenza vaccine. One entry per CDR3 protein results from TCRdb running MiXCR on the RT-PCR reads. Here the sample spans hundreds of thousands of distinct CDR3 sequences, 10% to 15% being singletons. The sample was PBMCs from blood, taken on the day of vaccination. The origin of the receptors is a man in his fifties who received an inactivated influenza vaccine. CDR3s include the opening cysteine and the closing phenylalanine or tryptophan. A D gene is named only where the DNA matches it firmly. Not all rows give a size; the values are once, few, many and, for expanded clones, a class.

CDR3 DNA: TGTGCCAGCAGTTTCGGGGGGGGGCTTCATACGCAGTATTTT
CDR3 protein: CASSFGGGLHTQYF
D gene: TRBD2
clone size: few
V gene: TRBV12-3/TRBV12-4
J gene: TRBJ2-3

CDR3 DNA: TGTGCCAGCAGCTTAGGGGGGGCCGCAGATACGCAGTATTTT
CDR3 protein: CASSLGGAADTQYF
D gene: .
clone size: many
V gene: TRBV12-3/TRBV12-4
J gene: TRBJ2-3

CDR3 DNA: TGTGCCACCAGCAGAGATTACGGGCAGGGATACGAGCAGTACTTC
CDR3 protein: CATSRDYGQGYEQYF
D gene: .
clone size: many
V gene: TRBV15
J gene: TRBJ2-7

CDR3 DNA: TGCGCCACGGCCCTTACTTACCTCGTGGGGAATGAGCAGTTCTTC
CDR3 protein: CATALTYLVGNEQFF
D gene: .
clone size: few
V gene: TRBV4-1
J gene: TRBJ2-1

CDR3 DNA: TGTGCCACCAGCACCAAAAGGGATACGCAGTATTTT
CDR3 protein: CATSTKRDTQYF
D gene: .
clone size: few
V gene: TRBV15
J gene: TRBJ2-3

CDR3 DNA: TGTGCCACAAGGGACAGGGGCGCAGTAGATACGCAGTATTTT
CDR3 protein: CATRDRGAVDTQYF
D gene: TRBD1
clone size: .
V gene: TRBV24-1
J gene: TRBJ2-3

CDR3 DNA: TGCGCCAGCAGCTGGGGGACTAGCGGGACCGGCTACAATGAGCAGTTCTTC
CDR3 protein: CASSWGTSGTGYNEQFF
D gene: TRBD2
clone size: many
V gene: TRBV5-1
J gene: TRBJ2-1

CDR3 DNA: TGCAGCGGGCAGCTACAAGAGACCCAGTACTTC
CDR3 protein: CSGQLQETQYF
D gene: .
clone size: .
V gene: TRBV29-1
J gene: TRBJ2-5

CDR3 DNA: TGTGCCAGCAGCTTAGATATAGCGGGAGTGGCAGATACGCAGTATTTT
CDR3 protein: CASSLDIAGVADTQYF
D gene: TRBD2
clone size: .
V gene: TRBV11-3
J gene: TRBJ2-3

CDR3 DNA: TGTGCCAGCAGCTTGGAATTTCGGGGAAACCAAGAGACCCAGTACTTC
CDR3 protein: CASSLEFRGNQETQYF
D gene: .
clone size: few
V gene: TRBV5-5
J gene: TRBJ2-5

CDR3 DNA: TGTGCCAGCAGTCGAATCAGGGATCCCAATGAAAAACTGTTTTTT
CDR3 protein: CASSRIRDPNEKLFF
D gene: .
clone size: .
V gene: TRBV6-1
J gene: TRBJ1-4

CDR3 DNA: TGTGCCAGCAGCCCCACGAGCTGGGGTTACGAGCAGTACTTC
CDR3 protein: CASSPTSWGYEQYF
D gene: .
clone size: .
V gene: TRBV9
J gene: TRBJ2-7

CDR3 DNA: TGTGCCAGCAGTGGAGTTACCACCGGGGAGCTGTTTTTT
CDR3 protein: CASSGVTTGELFF
D gene: .
clone size: .
V gene: TRBV12-3/TRBV12-4
J gene: TRBJ2-2

CDR3 DNA: TGCAGTGCTAGAGAGGGACTAGCGCTATACAATGAGCAGTTCTTC
CDR3 protein: CSAREGLALYNEQFF
D gene: TRBD2
clone size: once
V gene: TRBV20-1
J gene: TRBJ2-1

CDR3 DNA: TGTGCCAGCAGCTTGGAGTACGAATATACGCAGTATTTT
CDR3 protein: CASSLEYEYTQYF
D gene: .
clone size: .
V gene: TRBV11-3
J gene: TRBJ2-3